The 7 T cell receptor beta chains reported below all come from one sample, sequenced in a study of radiation and T cells in renal cell carcinoma (dated by TCRdb to the early 2020s). What this sample's time point label stands for: blood 2 weeks post-SBRT. Per the publication, the treatment or condition label means: 15 Gy SBRT to primary tumor, nephrectomy 4 weeks later. The library came from the immunoSEQ multiplex PCR assay. Not all clones reach the TCRdb copy of this immuneACCESS table, which keeps in-frame sequences only. Checked studies attribute under half of the gap to unresolved V genes and leave the rest unexplained. In this sample the table shows just over 150,000 clones, 80% to 90% of which occur a single time. The ten largest account for 10% to 15% of the sample. The sequenced sample was blood, obtained from a patient whose treatment included radiotherapy and nephrectomy. The receptors here all came from a woman in her 50s with renal cell carcinoma.

The V and J genes are TRBV10-2 and TRBJ2-1; D uncertain. Germline loops: CDR1 WSHSY, CDR2 SAAADI. The CDR3 has 12 amino acids. Trimming pared 2 bases from V and 9 bases from J, leaving 8 bases between. In DNA, the CDR3 is TGCGCCAGCAGTGAGGGGCGCGCTGAGCAGTTCTTC. This codes for CASSEGRAEQFF.

The rearrangement uses TRBV2 and TRBJ2-1, with D unresolved. V was clipped by 4 bases and J by 6 bases, with 10 bases between them. The CDR3 contains 13 residues. Per germline, CDR1 SNHLY and CDR2 FYNNEI. CDR3 DNA sequence: TGTGCCAGCAGTGCAGAGATTAGCAATGAGCAGTTCTTC. As protein: CASSAEISNEQFF. Combining the CDR3 with reference TRBV2 and TRBJ2-1 gives the whole variable domain EPEVTQTPSHQVTQMGQEVILRCVPISNHLYFYWYRQILGQKVEFLVSFYNNEISEKSEIFDDQFSVERPDGSNFTLKIRSTKLEDSAMYFCASSAEISNEQFFGPGTRLTVL.

The chain links TRBV5-5 to TRBJ2-7; D gene ambiguous. This CDR3 is built from 12 residues. Trimming stripped 2 bases from V and 3 bases from J, with 6 bases between. Germline V gene data show CDR1 as SGHKS and CDR2 as YYEKEE (reference sequence). Written as DNA, the CDR3 is TGTGCCAGCAGCTTAGCCTTCTACGAGCAGTACTTC. This encodes CASSLAFYEQYF.

CDR3 sequence: CASSYRQGSSPLHF. CDR3 bases: TGTGCCAGCAGCTATCGACAGGGGTCTTCACCCCTCCACTTT. V usage is TRBV11-2 and J usage is TRBJ1-6; TRBD1 agrees at 8 bases. This CDR3 is 14 amino acids long. CDR1 and CDR2 (germline): SGHAT, FQNNGV. V shed 4 bases and J 9 bases; nucleotides not matched to a gene: 5.

This clone was found once. The rearrangement links TRBV18 to TRBJ1-3; no firm D call. V dropped 0 bases and J dropped 0 bases, with 3 bases sitting between them. Germline values: CDR1 KGHSH, CDR2 LQKENI. The CDR3 has 14 amino acids. The CDR3 sequence: CASSPPDSGNTIYF. CDR3 sequence (DNA): TGTGCCAGCTCACCACCTGACTCTGGAAACACCATATATTTT.

This chain joins TRBV5-8 and TRBJ1-1; D possibly corresponds to TRBD1 (6 bases). Germline V gene sequence: CDR1 SGHTS, CDR2 YDEGEE. V lost 4 bases and J 1 base, leaving 14 bases between the germline ends. The CDR3 has 15 amino acids. CDR3 sequence reads: CASSNYRATNTEAFF. CDR3 coding DNA: TGTGCCAGCAGCAACTACAGGGCGACGAACACTGAAGCTTTCTTT.

The chain joins TRBV15 to TRBJ1-2, with TRBD1 as a possible D gene (5 bases). The CDR3 has 16 amino acids. From germline, CDR1 is LNHNV and CDR2 YYDKDF (reference sequence). V gave up 1 base and J gave up 4 bases, with 16 bases separating them. The DNA of the CDR3 is TGTGCCACCAGCAGAGTGTTGAGGGGTGATCTCTATGGCTACACCTTC. Translating it yields CATSRVLRGDLYGYTF. Using reference TRBV15 and TRBJ1-2 for the parts outside the CDR3, the full variable domain is DAMVIQNPRYQVTQFGKPVTLSCSQTLNHNVMYWYQQKSSQAPKLLFHYYDKDFNNEADTPDNFQSRRPNTSFCFLDIRSPGLGDTAMYLCATSRVLRGDLYGYTFGSGTRLTVV.